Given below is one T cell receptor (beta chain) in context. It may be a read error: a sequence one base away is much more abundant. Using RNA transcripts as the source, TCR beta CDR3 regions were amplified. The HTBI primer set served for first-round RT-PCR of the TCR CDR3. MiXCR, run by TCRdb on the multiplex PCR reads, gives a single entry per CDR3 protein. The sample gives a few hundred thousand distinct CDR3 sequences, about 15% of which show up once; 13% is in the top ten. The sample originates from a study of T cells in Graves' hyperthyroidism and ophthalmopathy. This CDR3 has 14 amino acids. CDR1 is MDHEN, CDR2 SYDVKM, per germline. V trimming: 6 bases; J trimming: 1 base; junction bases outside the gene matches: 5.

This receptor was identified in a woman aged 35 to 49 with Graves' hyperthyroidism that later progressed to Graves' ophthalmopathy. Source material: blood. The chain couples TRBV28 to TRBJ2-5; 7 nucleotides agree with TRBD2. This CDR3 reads CASRGGRAQETQYF. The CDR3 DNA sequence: TGTGCCAGCAGGGGAGGGAGAGCCCAAGAGACCCAGTACTTC.